These T cell receptor beta chains were read from a single sample in a study of T cell responses to AZD1222 COVID-19 vaccine. The table came from immunoSEQ multiplex PCR; TCRdb's copy has only in-frame clones and leaves some out. This repertoire shows about 120,000 clones, around 91% found once; its top ten account for 4% to 5.5%. Here the sequenced sample was peripheral blood, taken on day 0 of MenACWY control vaccination. Receptors originate from an adult in good health. The CDR3 runs from the conserved cysteine through the conserved F or W. D genes are given only for firm matches. Where a row states a size, it is once, few, many or the class of an expanded clone; other rows omit it.

size	D	J	V	DNA	CDR3
-	TRBD1	TRBJ1-6	TRBV11-2	TGTGCCAGCAGCTTAACCGGGACAGCATATAATTCACCCCTCCACTTT	CASSLTGTAYNSPLHF
once	-	TRBJ2-7	TRBV4-1	TGCGCCAGCAGCTATACCGGGACGGAGGCGGACGAGCAGTACTTC	CASSYTGTEADEQYF
-	-	TRBJ1-1	TRBV3-1/TRBV3-2	TGTGCCAGCAGCCAAGGAACCGGGACGGGCACTGAAGCTTTCTTT	CASSQGTGTGTEAFF
-	TRBD1	TRBJ1-2	TRBV4-1	TGCGCCAGCAGCCAAGACCCAACAGGGGGCGGCTTTTTTTATGGCTACACCTTC	CASSQDPTGGGFFYGYTF
-	TRBD1	TRBJ2-5	TRBV25-1	TGTGCCAGCAGCGCCCTAGACAGGGGCTGGGAGACCCAGTACTTC	CASSALDRGWETQYF
-	-	TRBJ1-3	TRBV5-1	TGCGCCAGCAGCTTGTCCGGGCTTACCTCTGGAAACACCATATATTTT	CASSLSGLTSGNTIYF
-	TRBD2	TRBJ2-1	TRBV18	TGTGCCAGCTCACCTAACTCCGGACTAGCGGGTTACAATGAGCAGTTCTTC	CASSPNSGLAGYNEQFF
-	TRBD1	TRBJ2-1	TRBV28	TGTGCCAGCAAAGACAGGGGTTACTACAATGAGCAGTTCTTC	CASKDRGYYNEQFF
-	-	TRBJ1-1	TRBV2	TGTGCCAGCAGCGGTGACACTGAAGCTTTCTTT	CASSGDTEAFF
-	-	TRBJ2-3	TRBV5-1	TGCGCCAGCACTCCCACCGCTGGGGGCCGAGGAGATACGCAGTATTTT	CASTPTAGGRGDTQYF
-	TRBD1	TRBJ1-4	TRBV28	TGTGCCAGCAGTTTTTCCGGGACAGGGGATGAAAAACTGTTTTTT	CASSFSGTGDEKLFF
-	-	TRBJ2-5	TRBV5-1	TGCGCCAGCAGCTCTGATCGACAAGTAGGGGAGACCCAGTACTTC	CASSSDRQVGETQYF
-	-	TRBJ1-2	TRBV12-3/TRBV12-4	TGTGCCAGCAGTTTTAATTTCGAAGGCTACACCTTC	CASSFNFEGYTF
-	TRBD2	TRBJ2-1	TRBV3-1/TRBV3-2	TGTGCCAGCAGCCCCGGGGGGACCTACAATGAGCAGTTCTTC	CASSPGGTYNEQFF
-	TRBD1	TRBJ1-1	TRBV5-1	TGCGCCAGCAGCCCAACCAGGGGGCAGAACACTGAAGCTTTCTTT	CASSPTRGQNTEAFF
few	-	TRBJ1-1	TRBV15	TGTGCCACCAGCAGTACACAGGGAGTCACTGAAGCTTTCTTT	CATSSTQGVTEAFF
-	-	TRBJ1-1	TRBV7-9	TGTGCCAGCCACGAAGGGGGCACTGAAGCTTTCTTT	CASHEGGTEAFF
-	-	TRBJ2-2	TRBV6-6	TGTGCCAGCGCTAACACCGGGGAGCTGTTTTTT	CASANTGELFF
-	-	TRBJ1-1	TRBV7-6	TGTGCCAGCAGCCCGGTCGGCAGGGTGGGGTCTGAAGCTTTCTTT	CASSPVGRVGSEAFF
once	-	TRBJ2-7	TRBV27	TGTGCCAGCAGTTTGCGGGACAACAACTACGAGCAGTACTTC	CASSLRDNNYEQYF
-	-	TRBJ2-5	TRBV11-3	TGTGCCAGCAGCCAGCGGGCCCGGGAGACCCAGTACTTC	CASSQRARETQYF
-	-	TRBJ1-2	TRBV15	TGTGCCACCAGCAAACGACAGCCCGAGGACTATGGCTACACCTTC	CATSKRQPEDYGYTF
once	-	TRBJ1-5	TRBV15	TGTGCCACCAGCAGAGTTAAGGGGGTGATTCAGCCCCAGCATTTT	CATSRVKGVIQPQHF
-	TRBD1	TRBJ2-5	TRBV7-6	TGTGCCAGCAGCTGGGGGACAGGGGATCAAGAGACCCAGTACTTC	CASSWGTGDQETQYF
-	-	TRBJ1-4	TRBV19	TGTGCCAGTAGCTCCGGGACCCTGGGTGAAAAACTGTTTTTT	CASSSGTLGEKLFF
once	-	TRBJ2-7	TRBV18	TGTGCCAGCTCAACCAGGGGGGCACAGCGGAGCGAGCAGTACTTC	CASSTRGAQRSEQYF
-	-	TRBJ2-7	TRBV28	TGTGCCAGCAGTCACCCGACGCGGAATCTCCCCTACGAGCAGTACTTC	CASSHPTRNLPYEQYF
-	TRBD1	TRBJ2-1	TRBV11-2	TGTGCCAGCAGAACTTCAGGGGGCGTTGAGCAGTTCTTC	CASRTSGGVEQFF
-	TRBD1	TRBJ2-7	TRBV28	TGTGCCAGCAGTTTGGAGGACAGGGGACAGTACTTC	CASSLEDRGQYF
once	TRBD2	TRBJ2-3	TRBV27	TGTGCCAGCAGTGCACTAGCGGGGGATACTACGCAGTATTTT	CASSALAGDTTQYF
once	TRBD1	TRBJ1-2	TRBV20-1	TGCAGTGCTAGTATAGCGGGGACAGGGGGACCGCCTCTCTATGGCTACACCTTC	CSASIAGTGGPPLYGYTF
few	-	TRBJ1-5	TRBV28	TGTGCCAGCACCGTCGCAAATCAGCCCCAGCATTTT	CASTVANQPQHF
-	-	TRBJ2-5	TRBV9	TGTGCCAGCAGCGCGGACGCAGACCAAGAGACCCAGTACTTC	CASSADADQETQYF
-	-	TRBJ2-7	TRBV7-9	TGTGCCAGCAGCTTAGCGAGAGGTGGGGCAACTACCTACGAGCAGTACTTC	CASSLARGGATTYEQYF
-	TRBD1	TRBJ1-3	TRBV3-1/TRBV3-2	TGTGCCAGCAGTCAGACAGGGGGCGGAAACACCATATATTTT	CASSQTGGGNTIYF
-	-	TRBJ1-1	TRBV18	TGTGCCAGCTCACCAGGGGGTAACACTGAAGCTTTCTTT	CASSPGGNTEAFF
-	TRBD1	TRBJ2-3	TRBV4-1	TGCGCCAGCAGCCAATCAAGACAGGGGGGCACAGATACGCAGTATTTT	CASSQSRQGGTDTQYF
-	-	TRBJ1-1	TRBV7-9	TGTGCCAGCAGCTTTGGAGACGGGAACACTGAAGCTTTCTTT	CASSFGDGNTEAFF
-	TRBD2	TRBJ2-1	TRBV3-1/TRBV3-2	TGTGCCAGCAGCCTGGGACTAGCGGGAGGGCCCCCCTCCTACAATGAGCAGTTCTTC	CASSLGLAGGPPSYNEQFF
-	TRBD2	TRBJ2-3	TRBV28	TGTGCCAGCAGAACCACTAGCGGTGGGTGGGGTACGCAGTATTTT	CASRTTSGGWGTQYF
-	-	TRBJ2-3	TRBV5-1	TGCGCCAGCAGCTCCCATCCGGGAAGGGAGCAGTATTTT	CASSSHPGREQYF
-	TRBD2	TRBJ2-7	TRBV28	TGTGCCACGAGGGAAAGTAGCGGGAGAATCTACGAGCAGTACTTC	CATRESSGRIYEQYF
-	TRBD1	TRBJ1-6	TRBV5-1	TGCGCCAGCAGCACGGGACAGGTCGATTCACCCCTCCACTTT	CASSTGQVDSPLHF
-	-	TRBJ1-4	TRBV7-2	TGTGCCAGCAGCTTAGCGCCAAGGGGTGGAAAACTGTTTTTT	CASSLAPRGGKLFF
-	TRBD1	TRBJ2-5	TRBV9	TGTGCCAGCAGCGTAGGACAGGGGGCGAAGGAGACCCAGTACTTC	CASSVGQGAKETQYF
-	-	TRBJ2-5	TRBV5-1	TGCGCCCACCGGCGGGACAGACGTCAAGAGACCCAGTACTTC	CAHRRDRRQETQYF
once	-	TRBJ1-3	TRBV6-5	TGTGCCAGCACCAGGGGCTCTGGAAACACCATATATTTT	CASTRGSGNTIYF
-	-	TRBJ2-2	TRBV4-3	TGCGCCAGCAGCCAAGATTTGGTTGTCCATACCGGGGAGCTGTTTTTT	CASSQDLVVHTGELFF
few	-	TRBJ2-7	TRBV27	TGTGCCAGCAGTCCCCGGTCGGGGCGCTACGAGCAGTACTTC	CASSPRSGRYEQYF
-	-	TRBJ2-7	TRBV28	TGTGCCAGCAGTATGATCCCCTACGAGCAGTACTTC	CASSMIPYEQYF
-	TRBD2	TRBJ2-1	TRBV20-1	TGCAGTGCTAGTTCTAGCGGGAGCTACAATGAGCAGTTCTTC	CSASSSGSYNEQFF
-	TRBD2	TRBJ2-3	TRBV30	TGTGCCTGGAGGTATAGCGGGAGTGGCGATACGCAGTATTTT	CAWRYSGSGDTQYF
-	TRBD1	TRBJ1-6	TRBV10-3	TGTGCCATCAGTGAGTCCTTATTCGGGACAGGGAATTCACCCCTCCACTTT	CAISESLFGTGNSPLHF
-	TRBD1	TRBJ1-2	TRBV5-6	TGTGCCAGCAGCTTGGTTACGGGACAGGCATACTATGGCTACACCTTC	CASSLVTGQAYYGYTF
-	-	TRBJ2-5	TRBV2	TGTGCCAGCAGCGGCCGGAGGGGTCAAGAGACCCAGTACTTC	CASSGRRGQETQYF
once	-	TRBJ1-6	TRBV25-1	TGTGCCAGCAGTGAGATCCAGGGGTCGGTATCACCCCTCCACTTT	CASSEIQGSVSPLHF